This T cell receptor beta chain came from a study of blood T cell repertoires in COVID-19. Participants reported their clinical history, and cohort assignment relied on those reports. Cohort 3 recovery required two negative PCRs, clearance, or symptom resolution. Germline trimming cut 6 bases from V and 5 bases from J; bases unmatched to any gene: 10. Germline values: CDR1 MNHEY, CDR2 SVGEGT. The CDR3 contains 15 residues. Per the authors' pipeline: Amplification of reference gene primers was used by the study to estimate nucleated cell counts. The assay was immunoSEQ multiplex PCR, and TCRdb's table has in-frame clones only and misses some. The DNA gave D and trimming, while V, J and clone size come from that table. The sample has 260,000 or so clones, about 85% seen once. This clone turned up a few times.

The material sequenced was PBMCs or T cells enriched from blood (not recorded which). The sequence was collected from a woman between 45 and 60 years old who had recovered from COVID-19. This chain links TRBV6-2 or TRBV6-3 with TRBJ1-1; the match to TRBD1 covers 9 bases. The CDR3 here is CASSPRVTGGTEAFF. CDR3 nucleotide sequence: TGTGCCAGCAGCCCCCGGGTGACAGGGGGGACTGAAGCTTTCTTT.